This is a list of T cell receptor beta chains from one sample in a study of T-cell memory formation after mild COVID-19. Each CDR3 protein gets one entry after TCRdb re-called the 5' RACE reads with MiXCR. Here the sample spans fewer than 250,000 distinct CDR3 sequences, 27% being singletons. The sequenced material came from PBMCs or a T cell subset sorted from them (not recorded which). The source is an adult woman who had mild COVID-19 (a few samples of this study predate the infection). Cell type and time point are not known. CDR3s include the opening cysteine and the closing phenylalanine or tryptophan. The D gene is left open where the match is weak. Clone size, where shown, is once, few, many, or a class for clones that have expanded.

-,TRBJ1-2,TRBV6-5,-,CASSYGNNYGYTF,TGTGCCAGCAGTTACGGGAATAACTATGGCTACACCTTC
few,TRBJ1-1,TRBV5-5,-,CASSPMGTEAFF,TGTGCCAGCAGCCCTATGGGCACTGAAGCTTTCTTT
few,TRBJ2-1,TRBV7-2,-,CASSPRSGYNEQFF,TGTGCCAGCAGCCCCCGCAGCGGTTACAATGAGCAGTTCTTC
-,TRBJ2-7,TRBV2,-,CASSDLTGKGYEQYF,TGTGCCAGCAGTGATTTGACAGGTAAAGGATACGAGCAGTACTTC
few,TRBJ2-1,TRBV7-3,TRBD2,CASSSSGGAIEQFF,TGTGCCAGCAGCTCTAGCGGGGGGGCGATTGAGCAGTTCTTC
few,TRBJ1-2,TRBV5-1,-,CASSLDPGNYGYTF,TGCGCCAGCAGCTTGGATCCAGGAAACTATGGCTACACCTTC
few,TRBJ1-2,TRBV12-3/TRBV12-4,TRBD1,CASSLHRGSYTF,TGTGCCAGCAGTCTCCACAGGGGAAGCTACACCTTC
many,TRBJ2-1,TRBV5-1,-,CASSLDQGLDKFF,TGCGCCAGCAGCTTAGATCAGGGACTGGACAAGTTCTTC
few,TRBJ1-1,TRBV5-5,-,CASSLEGAEAFF,TGTGCCAGCAGCTTGGAAGGGGCTGAAGCTTTCTTT
few,TRBJ2-7,TRBV9,-,CASSVDMDEQYF,TGTGCCAGCAGCGTAGATATGGACGAGCAGTACTTC
-,TRBJ2-7,TRBV10-3,TRBD1,CAISALGQYYEQYF,TGTGCCATCAGTGCGCTGGGACAGTACTACGAGCAGTACTTC
-,TRBJ1-1,TRBV5-1,-,CASSLNTGGNTEAFF,TGCGCCAGCAGCTTGAATACCGGGGGGAACACTGAAGCTTTCTTT
-,TRBJ2-5,TRBV6-1,TRBD1,CASRNRGLSQETQYF,TGTGCCAGCAGGAACAGGGGGCTTTCCCAAGAGACCCAGTACTTC
few,TRBJ2-3,TRBV5-1,-,CASSGVTSADTQYF,TGCGCCAGCAGCGGGGTCACATCTGCAGATACGCAGTATTTT
-,TRBJ1-2,TRBV5-1,-,CASSYQGGLDYGYTF,TGCGCCAGCAGCTATCAGGGAGGCCTAGATTATGGCTACACCTTC
few,TRBJ2-3,TRBV12-3/TRBV12-4,-,CASSLAGNTDTQYF,TGTGCCAGCAGTTTAGCGGGGAACACAGATACGCAGTATTTT
few,TRBJ1-1,TRBV5-1,TRBD1,CASSPGQTGSTEAFF,TGCGCCAGCAGCCCGGGACAGACCGGATCCACTGAAGCTTTCTTT
few,TRBJ2-3,TRBV7-3,TRBD2,CASSLGGAGLAGADTQYF,TGTGCCAGCAGCTTAGGGGGCGCGGGACTAGCGGGAGCAGATACGCAGTATTTT
few,TRBJ2-1,TRBV5-5,-,CASSSIPRGVLYNEQFF,TGTGCCAGCAGCTCCATCCCCAGGGGGGTCCTCTACAATGAGCAGTTCTTC
-,TRBJ2-3,TRBV4-3,-,CASSQDSTHTDTQYF,TGCGCCAGCAGCCAAGATTCTACCCATACAGATACGCAGTATTTT
-,TRBJ2-4,TRBV2,-,CASSLTPGLQYF,TGTGCCAGCAGTTTAACCCCGGGATTACAATACTTC
few,TRBJ2-2,TRBV4-3,TRBD2,CASSPNFGRAGTGELFF,TGCGCCAGCAGCCCCAATTTCGGGAGGGCCGGCACCGGGGAGCTGTTTTTT
-,TRBJ2-7,TRBV28,TRBD1,CASSLSLVLGQGNYEQYF,TGTGCCAGCAGTTTATCTTTGGTATTGGGACAGGGAAACTACGAGCAGTACTTC
-,TRBJ2-1,TRBV7-9,-,CASSLGTGGFYNEQFF,TGTGCCAGCAGCTTGGGAACAGGCGGGTTCTACAATGAGCAGTTCTTC
few,TRBJ2-2,TRBV12-3/TRBV12-4,TRBD2,CASNYRGLAGSGELFF,TGTGCCAGCAACTATCGGGGACTAGCGGGATCCGGGGAGCTGTTTTTT
few,TRBJ2-2,TRBV19,TRBD1,CASSRGQTGELFF,TGTGCCAGTAGTAGGGGACAGACTGGGGAGCTGTTTTTT
few,TRBJ2-7,TRBV11-2,-,CASSLGDGGRDEQYF,TGTGCCAGCAGCTTAGGAGATGGGGGTAGGGACGAGCAGTACTTC
once,TRBJ1-1,TRBV6-2/TRBV6-3,-,CASSLTSAWRTEAFF,TGTGCCAGCAGTCTTACGTCGGCCTGGAGGACTGAAGCTTTCTTT
-,TRBJ2-5,TRBV7-2,TRBD1,CASSLRRGYETQYF,TGTGCCAGCAGCCTCCGCAGGGGGTACGAGACCCAGTACTTC